The rows below give T cell receptor beta chains drawn from one sample of a study of cytomegalovirus exposure and HLA in healthy donors. TCRdb's copy holds only in-frame clones and misses some; the assay was immunoSEQ multiplex PCR. This sample carries around 120,000 clones, around 81% of them seen once, and the ten largest clones take roughly 1.9%. Material for sequencing was PBMCs. The source of these receptors is a woman in her forties or fifties in good health and CMV-seronegative. Both conserved end residues are part of each CDR3. A D gene is named only where the DNA matches it firmly. Only part of the rows carry a size: once, few, many, or a class if the clone is expanded.

>.|TRBD2|TRBV7-3|TRBJ2-7
TGTGCCAGCAGCTTAGCGGTAGCGGGACTCGACTACGAGCAGTACTTC
CASSLAVAGLDYEQYF
>.|.|TRBV30|TRBJ2-3
TGTGCCTCCGCCGAGGCGGCTAGCCGGGCAGATACGCAGTATTTT
CASAEAASRADTQYF
>.|.|TRBV9|TRBJ2-1
TGTGCCAGCAGTGGCCCCCCTGGTCAGGGTTTGGATGCCTACAATGAGCAGTTCTTC
CASSGPPGQGLDAYNEQFF
>.|TRBD2|TRBV10-1|TRBJ2-1
TGCGCCAGCAGTGAGGCACCTGAGCGGGAGGCCTACAATGAGCAGTTCTTC
CASSEAPEREAYNEQFF
>.|TRBD1|TRBV9|TRBJ1-3
TGTGCCAGCAGCGCGGGACAGGGAAGCTCTGGAAACACCATATATTTT
CASSAGQGSSGNTIYF
>once|.|TRBV28|TRBJ1-5
TGTGCCAGCAGTCGGGTTGAGCGTCAGCCCCAGCATTTT
CASSRVERQPQHF
>few|TRBD1|TRBV11-1|TRBJ1-1
TGTGCCAGCAGCTGGGGACAGGGACGGACTGAAGCTTTCTTT
CASSWGQGRTEAFF
>.|.|TRBV27|TRBJ2-1
TGTGCCAGCAGTTTGGGAGGACTCCCCAATGAGCAGTTCTTC
CASSLGGLPNEQFF
>.|TRBD2|TRBV5-4|TRBJ2-7
TGTGCCAGCAGCTTGGGGAGACTAGCGGGTGACGAGCAGTACTTC
CASSLGRLAGDEQYF
>.|.|TRBV28|TRBJ1-4
TGTGCCAGCAGTTTAGGTACAGGGTCCCCGGAAAAACTGTTTTTT
CASSLGTGSPEKLFF
>.|.|TRBV5-1|TRBJ2-5
TGCGCCAGCAGCTTGGTTCCGCAAGAGACCCAGTACTTC
CASSLVPQETQYF
>.|.|TRBV7-2|TRBJ2-7
TGTGCCAGCAGCCTGGGGGGTAACTCCTACGAGCAGTACTTC
CASSLGGNSYEQYF
>.|TRBD2|TRBV28|TRBJ2-3
TGTGCCAGCAGTACGGGACTAGCGGGAGTCGAACAGGTTAGCACAGATACGCAGTATTTT
CASSTGLAGVEQVSTDTQYF
>.|TRBD1|TRBV7-3|TRBJ2-1
TGTGCCAGCAGCGCAAACAGGGGCAATGAGCAGTTCTTC
CASSANRGNEQFF
>once|TRBD1|TRBV6-1|TRBJ1-2
TGTGCCAGCAAGGAGGGGGCGAATCTTGGTGGCTACACCTTC
CASKEGANLGGYTF
>.|TRBD2|TRBV5-1|TRBJ2-1
TGCGCCAGCAGCTCCACTAGCGGTCCCTACAATGAGCAGTTCTTC
CASSSTSGPYNEQFF
>.|TRBD1|TRBV19|TRBJ2-5
TGTGCCAGTAGTAGCACGACAGGGGTCGGGGAGACCCAGTACTTC
CASSSTTGVGETQYF
>.|.|TRBV7-2|TRBJ1-1
TGTGCCAGCAGCTGGGGTGGGGGCAGTATAGCTGAAGCTTTCTTT
CASSWGGGSIAEAFF
>.|.|TRBV4-3|TRBJ2-2
TGCGCCAGCAGCCAAGTCGGCAGGGCCGGGGAGCTGTTTTTT
CASSQVGRAGELFF
>.|.|TRBV6-1|TRBJ2-4
TGTGCCAGCAGTCTTAACAAAAACATTCAGTACTTC
CASSLNKNIQYF
>.|.|TRBV11-3|TRBJ2-3
TGTGCCAGCAGCTTAGATCCAGGTAGCACAGATACGCAGTATTTT
CASSLDPGSTDTQYF
>.|TRBD1|TRBV4-1|TRBJ1-1
TGCGCCAGCAGCCAAGAAGGGACAGGGGGCTACACTGAAGCTTTCTTT
CASSQEGTGGYTEAFF
>.|.|TRBV11-2|TRBJ1-1
TGTGCCAGCAGCTTAGCGGGGGGGTTGAACACTGAAGCTTTCTTT
CASSLAGGLNTEAFF
>.|TRBD2|TRBV5-4|TRBJ2-3
TGTGCCAGCAGCCCCCCATGGCCAGCGGGAAACACAGATACGCAGTATTTT
CASSPPWPAGNTDTQYF
>.|TRBD1|TRBV19|TRBJ2-5
TGTGCCAGTAGTGTACGGGACAGTGGAGAGACCCAGTACTTC
CASSVRDSGETQYF
>once|TRBD1|TRBV28|TRBJ2-7
TGTGCCAGCAGTTTGGGGTGGACAGGAAAGTCCTACGAGCAGTACTTC
CASSLGWTGKSYEQYF
>.|TRBD1|TRBV29-1|TRBJ1-5
TGCAGCGCGGGACAGGAGGGACCCAATCAGCCCCAGCATTTT
CSAGQEGPNQPQHF
>.|TRBD1|TRBV9|TRBJ2-1
TGTGCCAGCAGCGTAGCAGGGGGAGCTGCCAATGAGCAGTTCTTC
CASSVAGGAANEQFF
>.|.|TRBV19|TRBJ1-2
TGTGCCAGTAGTATTTTAGGGGGGGGCCGGGGCTACACCTTC
CASSILGGGRGYTF
>.|TRBD2|TRBV7-2|TRBJ2-6
TGTGCCAGCAGCGAAGGGGTAGCGGGAGGAAGGTCTGGGGCCAACGTCCTGACTTTC
CASSEGVAGGRSGANVLTF
>few|.|TRBV30|TRBJ1-3
TGTGCCTGGATAGCGCCTCTGTTCTCTGGAAACACCATATATTTT
CAWIAPLFSGNTIYF
>.|.|TRBV4-3|TRBJ1-6
TGCGCCAGCAGCCAAGATCACGGGGGTTCACCCCTCCACTTT
CASSQDHGGSPLHF
>.|.|TRBV10-3|TRBJ2-7
TGTGCCATCAGTGACAGAGGGGGCTCCTACGAGCAGTACTTC
CAISDRGGSYEQYF
>.|.|TRBV9|TRBJ2-3
TGTGCCAGCAGCGTAGACTCTGCTACAGATACGCAGTATTTT
CASSVDSATDTQYF
>few|TRBD2|TRBV5-1|TRBJ2-1
TGCGCCAGCAGCACGCTCCGGGACTACGTTCAGTTCTTC
CASSTLRDYVQFF
>.|TRBD1|TRBV2|TRBJ2-1
TGTGCCAGCAACAGAAAGGGGGCGGGCTCCTACAATGAGCAGTTCTTC
CASNRKGAGSYNEQFF
>.|.|TRBV4-3|TRBJ1-3
TGCGCCAGCAGCCAGAGAACCTCTGGAAACACCATATATTTT
CASSQRTSGNTIYF
>.|TRBD1|TRBV7-9|TRBJ1-5
TGTGCCAGCAGCTTAGCAGGACAGGGGCCTTATCAGCCCCAGCATTTT
CASSLAGQGPYQPQHF
>few|.|TRBV30|TRBJ1-2
TGTGCCTGGGATGAAGCGTTCGGGGTAGGTGGCTACACCTTC
CAWDEAFGVGGYTF
>.|.|TRBV10-1|TRBJ2-1
TGCGCCAGCAGTGCGGAGGATGAGCAGTTCTTC
CASSAEDEQFF
>.|.|TRBV9|TRBJ1-2
TGTGCCAGCAGCCACCTAACGACAGCTAACTATGGCTACACCTTC
CASSHLTTANYGYTF
>.|.|TRBV4-3|TRBJ2-2
TGCGCCAGCAGCCAAGAAGAGGGACTCTCCGGGGAGCTGTTTTTT
CASSQEEGLSGELFF
>.|TRBD1|TRBV28|TRBJ1-3
TGTGCCAGCAGCAAGGGGGCGACCTCTGGAAACACCATATATTTT
CASSKGATSGNTIYF
>.|TRBD2|TRBV15|TRBJ2-1
TGTGCCACCAGCGTCTCCGGACTAGCGGTGAGTCCCTACAATGAGCAGTTCTTC
CATSVSGLAVSPYNEQFF
>.|TRBD1|TRBV4-3|TRBJ1-1
TGCGCCAGCAGCCAAGGTAGTTTTACAGGGGGTGGAGCTTTCTTT
CASSQGSFTGGGAFF
>.|.|TRBV7-7|TRBJ2-5
TGTGCTAGCAGCTTATCCGGCAGGGAGACCCAGTACTTC
CASSLSGRETQYF
>.|.|TRBV6-5|TRBJ1-2
TGTGCCAGCAGTTATACCGAACAGCACTCTAACTATGGCTACACCTTC
CASSYTEQHSNYGYTF
>.|.|TRBV18|TRBJ1-5
TGTGCCAGCTCACCACTACAGGGAGAGGGCAATCAGCCCCAGCATTTT
CASSPLQGEGNQPQHF
>.|.|TRBV6-1|TRBJ1-1
TGTGCCAGCAGTGGCGAAAGGAGGATCGCTGAAGCTTTCTTT
CASSGERRIAEAFF
>.|.|TRBV7-9|TRBJ2-5
TGTGCCAGCAGCCCCCCGGGACTTGTAAAAGAGACCCAGTACTTC
CASSPPGLVKETQYF
>.|.|TRBV19|TRBJ2-1
TGTGCCAGTAGGACGACTCCAAGCCCGTACAATGAGCAGTTCTTC
CASRTTPSPYNEQFF
>.|TRBD2|TRBV6-5|TRBJ2-5
TGTGCCAGCAGTTTCAGGACTAGCATTAGAGAGACCCAGTACTTC
CASSFRTSIRETQYF
>few|.|TRBV4-2|TRBJ1-1
TGTGCCAGCAGCCAAGACTCGCCCTCGGACAGCCGCCCTTTCTTT
CASSQDSPSDSRPFF
>.|TRBD2|TRBV7-9|TRBJ2-1
TGTGCCAGCAGCTTTAGTGCGGGAGCAAGGTACAATGAGCAGTTCTTC
CASSFSAGARYNEQFF
>.|TRBD1|TRBV18|TRBJ1-4
TGTGCCAGCTCACCCGGACAGGCAAACCGAGAAAAACTGTTTTTT
CASSPGQANREKLFF
>.|TRBD1|TRBV6-5|TRBJ1-5
TGTGCCACTTCCCGGGGACAGGTCAATCAGCCCCAGCATTTT
CATSRGQVNQPQHF
>.|.|TRBV4-1|TRBJ1-5
TGCGCCAGCAGCCAAGAGAGAGGGCATCAGCCCCAGCATTTT
CASSQERGHQPQHF